This T cell receptor (beta chain) appears in the sequencing data of a study of blood T cells in healthy people across ages. Primed by a sample-barcoded 5' primer and a J-beta primer mix, a second PCR proceeded for roughly 6 to 12 cycles. From the 5' RACE reads, TCRdb called clonotypes with MiXCR, one entry per CDR3 protein. The table has about 840,000 distinct CDR3 sequences, 25% to 35% seen once; the top ten hold around 9.6%. This clonotype has a count of ten or more. V lost 6 bases to trimming and J lost 0 bases, with 6 bases between them. The CDR3 is made up of 13 amino acids. In addition, the sample was reused for a study of T cells of mothers and their children. This second report adds: Three healthy Caucasian mothers, along with their six children, were the donors. Overlap measured in related mother-child pairs was slightly, non-significantly higher than in unrelated pairs.

This chain uses TRBV12-3 or TRBV12-4 with TRBJ2-1; the D is unclear. This clonotype was sampled from a woman between 40 and 55 years old in good health. Sample: blood. DNA of the CDR3: TGTGCCAGCAGGTGGAGCTCCTACAATGAGCAGTTCTTC. It translates to CASRWSSYNEQFF.